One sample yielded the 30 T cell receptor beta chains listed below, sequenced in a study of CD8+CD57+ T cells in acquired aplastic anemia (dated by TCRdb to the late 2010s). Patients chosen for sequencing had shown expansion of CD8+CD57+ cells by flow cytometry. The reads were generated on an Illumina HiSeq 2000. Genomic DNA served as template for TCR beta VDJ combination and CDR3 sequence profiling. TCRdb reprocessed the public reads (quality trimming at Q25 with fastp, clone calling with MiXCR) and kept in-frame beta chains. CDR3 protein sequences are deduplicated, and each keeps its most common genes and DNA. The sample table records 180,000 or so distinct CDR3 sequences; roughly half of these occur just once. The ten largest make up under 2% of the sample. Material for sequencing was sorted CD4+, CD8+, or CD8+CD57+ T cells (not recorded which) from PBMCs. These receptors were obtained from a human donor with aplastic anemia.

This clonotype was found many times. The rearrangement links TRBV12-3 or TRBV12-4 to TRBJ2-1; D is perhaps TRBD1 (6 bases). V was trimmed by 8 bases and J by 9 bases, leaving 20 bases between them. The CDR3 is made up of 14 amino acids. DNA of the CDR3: TGTGCCAGCGGCATTAGAGGGCGCAGGGGTGAGCAGTTCTTC. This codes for CASGIRGRRGEQFF.

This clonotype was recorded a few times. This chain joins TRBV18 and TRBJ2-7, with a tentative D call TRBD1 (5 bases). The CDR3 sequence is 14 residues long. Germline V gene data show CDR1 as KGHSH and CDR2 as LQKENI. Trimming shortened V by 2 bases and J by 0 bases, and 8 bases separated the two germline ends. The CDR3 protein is CASSPSRGSYEQYF. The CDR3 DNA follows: TGTGCCAGCTCACCATCTAGGGGCTCCTACGAGCAGTACTTC.

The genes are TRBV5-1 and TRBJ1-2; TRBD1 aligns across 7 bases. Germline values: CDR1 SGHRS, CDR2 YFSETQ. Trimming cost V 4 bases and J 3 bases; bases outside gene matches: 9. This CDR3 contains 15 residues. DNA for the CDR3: TGCGCCAGCAGCCCAAAGACAGGGTTCGACTATGGCTACACCTTC. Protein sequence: CASSPKTGFDYGYTF.

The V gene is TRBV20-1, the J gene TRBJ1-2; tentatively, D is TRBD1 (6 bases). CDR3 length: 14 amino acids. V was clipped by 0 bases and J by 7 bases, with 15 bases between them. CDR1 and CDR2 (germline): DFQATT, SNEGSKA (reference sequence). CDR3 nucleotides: TGCAGTGCTAGAGATCTAGGACAGCCTGGTGGCTACACCTTC. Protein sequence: CSARDLGQPGGYTF.

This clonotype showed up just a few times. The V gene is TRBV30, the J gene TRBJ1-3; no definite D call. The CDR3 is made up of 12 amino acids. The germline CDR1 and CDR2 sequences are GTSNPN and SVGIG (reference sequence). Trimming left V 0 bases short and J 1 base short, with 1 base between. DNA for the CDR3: TGTGCCTGGAGTGTATCTGGAAACACCATATATTTT. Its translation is CAWSVSGNTIYF.

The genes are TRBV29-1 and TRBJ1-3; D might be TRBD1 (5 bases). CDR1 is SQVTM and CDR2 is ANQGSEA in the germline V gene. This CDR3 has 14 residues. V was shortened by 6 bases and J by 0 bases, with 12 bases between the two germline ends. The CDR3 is CSVAGALSGNTIYF. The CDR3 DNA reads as TGCAGCGTGGCTGGGGCCCTCTCTGGAAACACCATATATTTT.

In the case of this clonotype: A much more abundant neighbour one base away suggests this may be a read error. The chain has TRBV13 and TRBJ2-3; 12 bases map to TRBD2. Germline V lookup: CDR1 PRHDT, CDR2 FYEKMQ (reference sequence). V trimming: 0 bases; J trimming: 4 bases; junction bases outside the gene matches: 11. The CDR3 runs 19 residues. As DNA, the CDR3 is TGTGCCAGCAGCTTAGGTTTCGCTAGCGGGAGGGCCGGAGCAGATACGCAGTATTTT. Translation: CASSLGFASGRAGADTQYF.

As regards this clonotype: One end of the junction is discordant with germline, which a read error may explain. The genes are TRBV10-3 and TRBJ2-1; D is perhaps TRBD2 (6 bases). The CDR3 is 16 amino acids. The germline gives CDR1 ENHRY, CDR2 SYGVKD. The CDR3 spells CASSLRPRSGDNEQFF. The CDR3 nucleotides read TGTGCCAGCAGTTTAAGGCCTCGTTCGGGGGACAATGAGCAGTTCTTC.

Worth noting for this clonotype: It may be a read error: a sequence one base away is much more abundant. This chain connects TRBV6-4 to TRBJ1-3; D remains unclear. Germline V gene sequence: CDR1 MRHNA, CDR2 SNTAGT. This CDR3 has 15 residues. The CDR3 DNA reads TGTGCCAGCAGTGACCAGGAACTCTCTGGAAACACCATATGTTTT. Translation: CASSDQELSGNTICF.

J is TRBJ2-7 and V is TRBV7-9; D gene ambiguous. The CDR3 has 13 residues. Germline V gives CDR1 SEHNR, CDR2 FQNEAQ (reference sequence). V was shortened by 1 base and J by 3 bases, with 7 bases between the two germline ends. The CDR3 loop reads CASSLEIGYEQYF. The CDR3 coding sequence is TGTGCCAGCAGCTTAGAGATCGGCTACGAGCAGTACTTC.

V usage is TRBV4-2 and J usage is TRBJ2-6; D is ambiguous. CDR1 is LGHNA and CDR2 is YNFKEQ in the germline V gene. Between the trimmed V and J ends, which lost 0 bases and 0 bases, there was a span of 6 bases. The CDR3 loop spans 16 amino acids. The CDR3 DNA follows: TGTGCCAGCAGCCAAGATCTCAGCTCTGGGGCCAACGTCCTGACTTTC. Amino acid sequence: CASSQDLSSGANVLTF.

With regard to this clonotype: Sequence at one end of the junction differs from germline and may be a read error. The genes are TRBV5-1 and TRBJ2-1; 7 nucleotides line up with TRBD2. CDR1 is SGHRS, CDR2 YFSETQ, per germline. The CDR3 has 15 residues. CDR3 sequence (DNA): TGTGCCAGCAGCTTGGATGCGGGGGTGATCGATGAGCAGTTCTTC. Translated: CASSLDAGVIDEQFF.

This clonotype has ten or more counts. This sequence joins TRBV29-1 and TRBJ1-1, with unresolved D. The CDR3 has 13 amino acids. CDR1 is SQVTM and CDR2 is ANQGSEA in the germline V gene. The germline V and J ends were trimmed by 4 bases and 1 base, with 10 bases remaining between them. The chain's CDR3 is CSVVETANTEAFF. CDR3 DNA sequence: TGCAGCGTTGTTGAAACAGCGAACACTGAAGCTTTCTTT.

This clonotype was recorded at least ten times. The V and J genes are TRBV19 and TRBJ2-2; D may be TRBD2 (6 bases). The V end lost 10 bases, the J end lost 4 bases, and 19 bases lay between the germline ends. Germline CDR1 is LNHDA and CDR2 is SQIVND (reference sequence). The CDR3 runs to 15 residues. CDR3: CATRGGAALTGELFF. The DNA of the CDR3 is TGTGCCACTAGGGGCGGGGCTGCTCTCACCGGGGAGCTGTTTTTT.

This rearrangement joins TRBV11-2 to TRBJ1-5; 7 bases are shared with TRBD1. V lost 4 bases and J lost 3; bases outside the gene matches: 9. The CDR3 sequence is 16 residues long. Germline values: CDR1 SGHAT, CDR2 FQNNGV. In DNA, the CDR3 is TGTGCCAGCAGCTCCGAAGTGGGACAGATCAATCAGCCCCAGCATTTT. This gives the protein CASSSEVGQINQPQHF.

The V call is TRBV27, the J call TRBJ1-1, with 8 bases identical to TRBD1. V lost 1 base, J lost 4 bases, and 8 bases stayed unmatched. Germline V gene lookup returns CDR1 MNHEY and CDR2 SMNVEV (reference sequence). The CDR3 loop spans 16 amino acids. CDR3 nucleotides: TGTGCCAGCAGTTTATGGATTCAGGGGGCGAGCACTGAAGCTTTCTTT. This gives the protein CASSLWIQGASTEAFF.

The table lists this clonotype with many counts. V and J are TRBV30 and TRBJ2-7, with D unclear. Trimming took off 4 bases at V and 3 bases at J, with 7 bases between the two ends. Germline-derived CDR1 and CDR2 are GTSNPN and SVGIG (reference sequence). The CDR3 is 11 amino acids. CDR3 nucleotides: TGTGCCTGGAAAGGGATCTACGAGCAGTACTTC. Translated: CAWKGIYEQYF. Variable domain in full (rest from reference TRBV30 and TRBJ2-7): SQTIHQWPATLVQPVGSPLSLECTVEGTSNPNLYWYRQAAGRGLQLLFYSVGIGQISSEVPQNLSASRPQDRQFILSSKKLLLSDSGFYLCAWKGIYEQYFGPGTRLTVT.

CDR3 DNA sequence: TGTGCCATCGGGGAGGGATGGGACATTCAGTACTTC. It yields the protein CAIGEGWDIQYF. The rearrangement joins TRBV10-3 to TRBJ2-4; TRBD2 aligns across 7 bases. With 8 bases clipped from V and 8 bases from J, the junction kept 6 bases outside the gene matches. The germline V gene has CDR1 ENHRY and CDR2 SYGVKD. There are 12 residues in the CDR3.

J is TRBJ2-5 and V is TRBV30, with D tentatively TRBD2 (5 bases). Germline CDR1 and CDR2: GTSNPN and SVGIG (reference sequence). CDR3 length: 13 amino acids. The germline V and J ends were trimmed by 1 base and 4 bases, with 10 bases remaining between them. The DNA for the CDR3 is TGTGCCTGGAGTGACGGGGTGGGAGAGACCCAGTACTTC. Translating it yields CAWSDGVGETQYF.

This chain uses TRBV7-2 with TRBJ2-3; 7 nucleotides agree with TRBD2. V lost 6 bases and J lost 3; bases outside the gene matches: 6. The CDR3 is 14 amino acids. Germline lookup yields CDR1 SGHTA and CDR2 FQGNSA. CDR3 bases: TGTGCCAGCAGATGGGGTAGCGGGACAGATACGCAGTATTTT. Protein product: CASRWGSGTDTQYF.

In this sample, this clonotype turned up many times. CDR3 sequence: CASSIGTGRFNEQYF. The CDR3, as DNA: TGTGCCAGTAGTATCGGAACAGGGCGATTTAACGAGCAGTACTTC. The chain couples TRBV19 to TRBJ2-7; D might be TRBD1 (6 bases). Trimming left V 3 bases short and J 5 bases short, with 17 bases between. Germline values: CDR1 LNHDA, CDR2 SQIVND (reference sequence). The CDR3 is made up of 15 amino acids.

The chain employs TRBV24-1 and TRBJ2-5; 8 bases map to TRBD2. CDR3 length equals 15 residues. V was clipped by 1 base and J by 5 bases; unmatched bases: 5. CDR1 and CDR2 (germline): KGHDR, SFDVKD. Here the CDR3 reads CATSDFAGGSETQYF. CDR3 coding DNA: TGTGCCACCAGTGATTTCGCGGGGGGTTCGGAGACCCAGTACTTC.

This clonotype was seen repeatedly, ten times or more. The CDR3 DNA reads TGTGCCAGCAGTCCGGGACAGGGGGCGCATAATGAAAAACTGTTTTTT. It codes for CASSPGQGAHNEKLFF. The V and J genes are TRBV6-5 and TRBJ1-4, with 12 bases identical to TRBD1. V dropped 5 bases and J dropped 4; count of bases not matched to a gene: 5. The CDR3 is 16 amino acids. From germline, CDR1 is MNHEY and CDR2 SVGAGI.

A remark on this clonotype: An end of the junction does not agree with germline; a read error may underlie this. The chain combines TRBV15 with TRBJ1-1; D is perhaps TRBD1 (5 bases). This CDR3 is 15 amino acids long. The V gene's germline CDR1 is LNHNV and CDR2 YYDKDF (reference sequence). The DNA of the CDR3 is TGTGCCACCAGCAGAGGGGAGGACAAGAACACAGAAGCTTTCTTT. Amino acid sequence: CATSRGEDKNTEAFF.

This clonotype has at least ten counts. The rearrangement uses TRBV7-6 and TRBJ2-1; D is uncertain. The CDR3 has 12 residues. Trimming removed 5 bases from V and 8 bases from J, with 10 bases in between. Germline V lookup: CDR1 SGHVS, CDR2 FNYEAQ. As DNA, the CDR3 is TGTGCCAGCAGCCCCCGCGGAGATGAGCAGTTCTTC. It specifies CASSPRGDEQFF.

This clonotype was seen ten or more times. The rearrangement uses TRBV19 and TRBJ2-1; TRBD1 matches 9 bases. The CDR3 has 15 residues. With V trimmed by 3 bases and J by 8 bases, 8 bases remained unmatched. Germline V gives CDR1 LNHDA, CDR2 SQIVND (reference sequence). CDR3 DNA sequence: TGTGCCAGTAGTATCCGGGGACAGGGAAATGATGAGCAGTTCTTC. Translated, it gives CASSIRGQGNDEQFF.

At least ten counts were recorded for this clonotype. The chain's CDR3 is CATSDDQFTDTQYF. CDR3 bases: TGTGCCACCAGTGATGATCAATTCACAGATACGCAGTATTTT. The V and J genes are TRBV24-1 and TRBJ2-3; D gene unclear. This CDR3 region has 14 residues. Germline V gene data show CDR1 as KGHDR and CDR2 as SFDVKD. Trimming stripped 3 bases from V and 2 bases from J, with 8 bases between.

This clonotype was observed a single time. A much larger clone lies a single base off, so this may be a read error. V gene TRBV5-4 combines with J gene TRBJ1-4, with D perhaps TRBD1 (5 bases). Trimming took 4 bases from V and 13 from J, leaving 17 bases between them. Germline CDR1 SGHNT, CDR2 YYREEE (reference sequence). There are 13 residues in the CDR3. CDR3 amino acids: CASSQPDGGRLFF. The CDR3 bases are TGTGCCAGCAGCCAACCGGACGGGGGAAGACTGTTTTTT.

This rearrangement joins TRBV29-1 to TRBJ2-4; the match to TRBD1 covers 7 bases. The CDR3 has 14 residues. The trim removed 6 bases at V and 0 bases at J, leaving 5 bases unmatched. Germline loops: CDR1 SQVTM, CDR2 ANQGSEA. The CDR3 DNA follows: TGCAGCGTCTCGGGACAGATAGCCAAAAACATTCAGTACTTC. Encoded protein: CSVSGQIAKNIQYF.

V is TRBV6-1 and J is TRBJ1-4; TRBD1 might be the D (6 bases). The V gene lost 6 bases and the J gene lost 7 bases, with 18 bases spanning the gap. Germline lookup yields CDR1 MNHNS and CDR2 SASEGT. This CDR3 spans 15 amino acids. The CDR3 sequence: CASRQSLQGSEKLFF. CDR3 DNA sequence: TGTGCCAGCAGACAATCACTACAGGGATCTGAAAAACTGTTTTTT.